These T cell receptor beta chains were read from a single sample in a study of monozygotic twins with cystic fibrosis. Generated by immunoSEQ multiplex PCR, the TCRdb table keeps only in-frame clones and is missing some. Here the sample spans approximately 28,000 clones, around 85% being singletons. Sequencing used blood. The receptors originated from a girl under 10 years old with cystic fibrosis. CDR3s include the opening cysteine and the closing phenylalanine or tryptophan.

J,V,CDR3
TRBJ1-2,TRBV20-1,CSAKTDYGYTF
TRBJ1-5,TRBV6-1,CATGQGGYQPQHF
TRBJ2-5,TRBV29-1,CSVEVRAGQETQYF
TRBJ2-7,TRBV6-5,CASSYSGTGYEQYF
TRBJ1-1,TRBV9,CASSPRMNTEAFF
TRBJ1-2,TRBV6-1,CASSEPEGNYGYTF
TRBJ2-1,TRBV5-1,CASSLAVGNEQFF
TRBJ1-1,TRBV14,CASSQSGRNTEAFF
TRBJ2-1,TRBV19,CASSIGAGGGYNEQFF
TRBJ1-5,TRBV30,CAWSGHYSNQPQHF
TRBJ1-4,TRBV6-5,CASRSGEKLFF
TRBJ1-4,TRBV7-8,CASSFSARDNEKLFF
TRBJ2-2,TRBV4-1,CASSGGLAGGPGELFF
TRBJ2-1,TRBV2,CASSQVGEVYNEQFF
TRBJ2-1,TRBV5-1,CASSLPVGGSYNEQFF
TRBJ2-5,TRBV7-9,CASSPDSGTETQYF
TRBJ1-4,TRBV6-1,CASSERGTSNEKLFF
TRBJ2-7,TRBV27,CASSLSLKTVPYEQYF
TRBJ1-5,TRBV25-1,CASKPGQGNQPQHF